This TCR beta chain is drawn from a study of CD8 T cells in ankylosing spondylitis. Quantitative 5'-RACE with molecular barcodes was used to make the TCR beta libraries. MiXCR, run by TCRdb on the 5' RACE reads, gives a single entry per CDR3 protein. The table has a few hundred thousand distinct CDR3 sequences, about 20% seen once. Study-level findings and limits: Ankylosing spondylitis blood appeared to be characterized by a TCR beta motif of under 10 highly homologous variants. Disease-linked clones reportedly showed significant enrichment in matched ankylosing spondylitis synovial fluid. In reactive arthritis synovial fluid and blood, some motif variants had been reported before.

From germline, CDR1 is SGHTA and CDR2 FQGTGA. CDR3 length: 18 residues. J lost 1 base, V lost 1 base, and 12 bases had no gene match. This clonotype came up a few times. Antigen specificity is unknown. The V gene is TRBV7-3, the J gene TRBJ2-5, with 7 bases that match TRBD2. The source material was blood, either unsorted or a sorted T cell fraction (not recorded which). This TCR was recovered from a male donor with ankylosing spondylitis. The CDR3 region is CASSLKGKGGPSQETQYF. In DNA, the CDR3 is TGTGCCAGCAGCTTAAAGGGGAAGGGAGGGCCCTCCCAAGAGACCCAGTACTTC.